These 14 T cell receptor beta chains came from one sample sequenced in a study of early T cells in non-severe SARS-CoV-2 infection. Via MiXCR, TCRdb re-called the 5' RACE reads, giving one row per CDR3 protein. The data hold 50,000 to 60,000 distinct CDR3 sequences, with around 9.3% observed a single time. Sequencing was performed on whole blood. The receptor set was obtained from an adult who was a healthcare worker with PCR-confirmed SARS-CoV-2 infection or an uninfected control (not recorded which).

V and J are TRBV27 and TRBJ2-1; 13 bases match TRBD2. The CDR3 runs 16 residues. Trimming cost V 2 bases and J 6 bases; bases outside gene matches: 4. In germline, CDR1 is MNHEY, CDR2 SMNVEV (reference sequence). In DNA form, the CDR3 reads TGTGCCAGCAGTTTAAGGAGACTAGCGGGAGGCAATGAGCAGTTCTTC. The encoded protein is CASSLRRLAGGNEQFF.

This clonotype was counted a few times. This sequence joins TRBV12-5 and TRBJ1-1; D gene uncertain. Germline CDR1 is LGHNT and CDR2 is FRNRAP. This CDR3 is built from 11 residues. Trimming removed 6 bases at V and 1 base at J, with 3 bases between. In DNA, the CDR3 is TGTGCTAGTGGGCAGAACACTGAAGCTTTCTTT. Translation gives CASGQNTEAFF.

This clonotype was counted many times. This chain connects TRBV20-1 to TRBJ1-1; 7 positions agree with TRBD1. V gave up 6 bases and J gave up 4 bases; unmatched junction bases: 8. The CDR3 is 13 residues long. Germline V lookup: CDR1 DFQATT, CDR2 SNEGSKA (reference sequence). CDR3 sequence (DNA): TGCAGTGCGGAGGAACAGGGGCCCACTGAAGCTTTCTTT. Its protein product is CSAEEQGPTEAFF.

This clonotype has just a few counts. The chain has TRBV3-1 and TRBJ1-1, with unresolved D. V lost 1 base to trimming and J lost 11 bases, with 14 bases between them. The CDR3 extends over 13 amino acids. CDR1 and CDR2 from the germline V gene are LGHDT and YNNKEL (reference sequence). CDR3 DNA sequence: TGTGCCAGCAGCCAAGGTTTTCAGTCGGCGGCTTTCTTT. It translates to CASSQGFQSAAFF.

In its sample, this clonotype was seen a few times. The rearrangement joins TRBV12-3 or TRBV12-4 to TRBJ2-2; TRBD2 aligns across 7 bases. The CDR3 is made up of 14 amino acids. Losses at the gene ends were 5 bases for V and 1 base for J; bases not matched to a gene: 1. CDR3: CASSQRENTGELFF. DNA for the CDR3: TGTGCCAGCAGTCAGCGGGAGAACACCGGGGAGCTGTTTTTT.

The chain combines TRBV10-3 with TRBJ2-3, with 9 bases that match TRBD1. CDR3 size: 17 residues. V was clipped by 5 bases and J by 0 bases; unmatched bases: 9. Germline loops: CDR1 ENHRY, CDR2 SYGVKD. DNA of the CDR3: TGTGCCATCAGTAAATCCGGGACAGGGACTAGCACAGATACGCAGTATTTT. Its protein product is CAISKSGTGTSTDTQYF.

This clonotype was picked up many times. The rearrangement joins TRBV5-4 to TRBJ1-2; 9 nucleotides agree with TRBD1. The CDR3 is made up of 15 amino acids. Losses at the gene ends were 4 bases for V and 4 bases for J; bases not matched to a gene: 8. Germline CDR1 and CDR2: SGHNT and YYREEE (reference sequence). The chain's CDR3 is CASSTRTGVGYGYTF. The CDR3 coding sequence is TGTGCCAGCAGCACCCGGACAGGGGTCGGCTATGGCTACACCTTC. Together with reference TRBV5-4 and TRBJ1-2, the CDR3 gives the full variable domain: ETGVTQSPTHLIKTRGQQVTLRCSSQSGHNTVSWYQQALGQGPQFIFQYYREEENGRGNFPPRFSGLQFPNYSSELNVNALELDDSALYLCASSTRTGVGYGYTFGSGTRLTVV.

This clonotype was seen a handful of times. In DNA form, the CDR3 reads TGTGCCAGCTCAGCAGGGGGAAACACTGAAGCTTTCTTT. Its protein is CASSAGGNTEAFF. The genes are TRBV18 and TRBJ1-1; the match to TRBD1 covers 7 bases. V gave up 5 bases and J gave up 2 bases; unmatched junction bases: 2. In germline, CDR1 is KGHSH, CDR2 LQKENI. This CDR3 comprises 13 residues.

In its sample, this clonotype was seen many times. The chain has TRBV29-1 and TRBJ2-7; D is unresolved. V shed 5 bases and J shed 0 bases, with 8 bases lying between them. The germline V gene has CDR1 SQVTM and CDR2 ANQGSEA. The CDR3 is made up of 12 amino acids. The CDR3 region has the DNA TGCAGCGTTCTACTATCCTCCTACGAGCAGTACTTC. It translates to CSVLLSSYEQYF.

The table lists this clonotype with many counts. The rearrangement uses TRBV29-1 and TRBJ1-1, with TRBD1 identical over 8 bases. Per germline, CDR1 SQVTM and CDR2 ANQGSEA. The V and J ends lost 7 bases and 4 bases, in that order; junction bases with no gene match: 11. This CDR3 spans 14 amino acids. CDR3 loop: CSAGTGSWVTEAFF. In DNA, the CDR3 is TGCAGCGCTGGGACAGGCAGCTGGGTCACTGAAGCTTTCTTT.

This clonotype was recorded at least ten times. The CDR3 loop reads CASSLRGRQPQHF. The CDR3 nucleotides read TGTGCCAGCAGCTTGAGGGGGCGGCAGCCCCAGCATTTT. The rearrangement joins TRBV7-2 to TRBJ1-5; 7 nucleotides match TRBD1. CDR1 SGHTA and CDR2 FQGNSA come from the germline V gene. Trimming took 3 bases from V and 7 from J; bases not matched to a gene: 3. CDR3 length: 13 amino acids. Full variable domain (outside the CDR3, taken from reference TRBV7-2 and TRBJ1-5): GAGVSQSPSNKVTEKGKDVELRCDPISGHTALYWYRQSLGQGLEFLIYFQGNSAPDKSGLPSDRFSAERTGGSVSTLTIQRTQQEDSAVYLCASSLRGRQPQHFGDGTRLSIL.

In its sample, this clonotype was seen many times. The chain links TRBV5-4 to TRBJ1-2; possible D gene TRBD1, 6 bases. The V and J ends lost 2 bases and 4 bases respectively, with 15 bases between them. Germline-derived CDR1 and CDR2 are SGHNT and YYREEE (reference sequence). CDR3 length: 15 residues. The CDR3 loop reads CASSFSQGMSYGYTF. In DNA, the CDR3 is TGTGCCAGCAGCTTCTCGCAGGGGATGTCCTATGGCTACACCTTC. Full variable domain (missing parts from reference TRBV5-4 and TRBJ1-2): ETGVTQSPTHLIKTRGQQVTLRCSSQSGHNTVSWYQQALGQGPQFIFQYYREEENGRGNFPPRFSGLQFPNYSSELNVNALELDDSALYLCASSFSQGMSYGYTFGSGTRLTVV.

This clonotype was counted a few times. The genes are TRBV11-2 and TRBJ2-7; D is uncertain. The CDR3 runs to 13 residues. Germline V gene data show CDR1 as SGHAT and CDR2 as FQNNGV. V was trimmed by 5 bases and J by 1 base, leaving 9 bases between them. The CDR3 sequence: CASSSDTSYEQYF. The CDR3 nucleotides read TGTGCCAGCAGCAGTGACACTTCCTACGAGCAGTACTTC.

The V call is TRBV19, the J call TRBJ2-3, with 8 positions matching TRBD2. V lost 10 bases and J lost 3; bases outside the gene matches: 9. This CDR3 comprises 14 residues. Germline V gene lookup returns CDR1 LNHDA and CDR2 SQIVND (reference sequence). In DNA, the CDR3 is TGTGCCACCGCCAGAAGCGGGAGTACAGATACGCAGTATTTT. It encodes CATARSGSTDTQYF.